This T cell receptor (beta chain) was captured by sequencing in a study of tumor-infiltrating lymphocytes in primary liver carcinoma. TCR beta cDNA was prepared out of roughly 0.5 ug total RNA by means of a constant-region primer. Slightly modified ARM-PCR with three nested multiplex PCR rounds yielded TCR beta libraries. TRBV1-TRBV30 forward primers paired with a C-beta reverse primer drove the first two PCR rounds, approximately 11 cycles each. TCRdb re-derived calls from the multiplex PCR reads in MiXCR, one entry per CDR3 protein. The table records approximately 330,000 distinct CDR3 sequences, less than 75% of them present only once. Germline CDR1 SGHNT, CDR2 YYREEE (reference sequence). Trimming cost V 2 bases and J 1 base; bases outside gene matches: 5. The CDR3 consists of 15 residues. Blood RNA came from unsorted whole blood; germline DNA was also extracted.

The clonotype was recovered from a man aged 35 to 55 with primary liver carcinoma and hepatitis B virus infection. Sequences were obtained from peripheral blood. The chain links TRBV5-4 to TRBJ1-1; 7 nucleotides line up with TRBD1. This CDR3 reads CASSLGGRQNTEAFF. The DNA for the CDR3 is TGTGCCAGCAGCTTAGGGGGCCGTCAGAACACTGAAGCTTTCTTT.